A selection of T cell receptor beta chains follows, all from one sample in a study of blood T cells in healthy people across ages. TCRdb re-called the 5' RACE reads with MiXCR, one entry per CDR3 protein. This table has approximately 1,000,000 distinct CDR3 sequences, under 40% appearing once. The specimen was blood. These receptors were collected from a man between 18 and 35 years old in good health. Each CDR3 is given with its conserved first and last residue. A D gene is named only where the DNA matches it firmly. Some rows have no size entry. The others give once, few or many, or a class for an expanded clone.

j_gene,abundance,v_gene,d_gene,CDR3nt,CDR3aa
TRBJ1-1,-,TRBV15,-,TGTGCCACCAGCAGAGATCCCGGGCCGAACACTGAAGCTTTCTTT,CATSRDPGPNTEAFF
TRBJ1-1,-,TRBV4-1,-,TGCGCCAGCAGCCGAGCAGGAGGGCGGATTGACACTGAAGCTTTCTTT,CASSRAGGRIDTEAFF
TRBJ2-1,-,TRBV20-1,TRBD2,TGCAGTGCTGGGACTAGCGGGGTGGGGCCTAGGGATGAGCAGTTCTTC,CSAGTSGVGPRDEQFF
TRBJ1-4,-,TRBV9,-,TGTGCCAGCAGCGTAGAACTTGGGAGCGATGAAAAACTGTTTTTT,CASSVELGSDEKLFF
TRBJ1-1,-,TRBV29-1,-,TGCAGCGTTAAGAAAGCTTTCTTT,CSVKKAFF
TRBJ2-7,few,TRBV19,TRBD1,TGTGCCAGTAGTCTGACAGGGGAAAGGGACGAGCAGTACTTC,CASSLTGERDEQYF
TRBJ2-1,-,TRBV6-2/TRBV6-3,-,TGTGCCAGCACTATCGGACTCCCAAATTACAATGAGCAGTTCTTC,CASTIGLPNYNEQFF
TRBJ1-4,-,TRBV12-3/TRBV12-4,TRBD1,TGTGCCAGCAGTTGGGACAGTACTAATGAAAAACTGTTTTTT,CASSWDSTNEKLFF
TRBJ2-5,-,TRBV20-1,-,TGCAGTGCTAGAGACGGGCCGACCCAGTACTTC,CSARDGPTQYF
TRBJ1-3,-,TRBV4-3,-,TGCGCCAGCAGCCAAGAGGTCTCCATCTCTGGAAACACCATATATTTT,CASSQEVSISGNTIYF
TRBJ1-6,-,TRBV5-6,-,TGTGCCAGCAGCTTTAGTGAATTGCGAAATTCACCCCTCCACTTT,CASSFSELRNSPLHF
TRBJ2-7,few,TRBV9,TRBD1,TGTGCCAGCAGCGTAGGACACTATACAGGGGCACACGAGCAGTACTTC,CASSVGHYTGAHEQYF
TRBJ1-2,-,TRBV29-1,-,TGCAGCGTTTCCGACTATGGCTACACCTTC,CSVSDYGYTF
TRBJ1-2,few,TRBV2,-,TGTGCCAGCATGTCGGACCATAACTATGGCTACACCTTC,CASMSDHNYGYTF
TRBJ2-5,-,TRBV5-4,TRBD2,TGTGCCAGCAGCTTAGATAGCGGGTCAGAGACCCAGTACTTC,CASSLDSGSETQYF
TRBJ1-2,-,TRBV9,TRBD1,TGTGCCAGCAGCGCCTCCGACAGGGCTACTAACTATGGCTACACCTTC,CASSASDRATNYGYTF
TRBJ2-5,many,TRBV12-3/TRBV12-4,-,TGTGCCAGCAGCCCTCCGTTTCAAGAGACCCAGTACTTC,CASSPPFQETQYF
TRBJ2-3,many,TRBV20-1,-,TGCAGTGCTAATCTGGGTTTGGGCACAGATACGCAGTATTTT,CSANLGLGTDTQYF
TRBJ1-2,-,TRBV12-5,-,TGTGCTAGTGGACCCGACAACTATGGCTACACCTTC,CASGPDNYGYTF
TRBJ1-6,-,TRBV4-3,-,TGCGCCAGCAGCCAAGAACACACCAGCGAGGGTTCACCCCCCCACTTT,CASSQEHTSEGSPPHF
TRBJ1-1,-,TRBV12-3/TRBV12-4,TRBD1,TGTGCCAGCAATACCGGGACAGGGGGCACTGAAGCTTTCTTT,CASNTGTGGTEAFF
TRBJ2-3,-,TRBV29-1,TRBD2,TGCAGCGTTGAGATTGCCGGGGGGGCTTCAGATACGCAGTATTTT,CSVEIAGGASDTQYF